There are a few counts of the clone carrying this T cell receptor (beta chain). No antigen is known for it. It was with a sample-barcoded 5' primer and a J-beta primer mix that a second PCR of roughly 7 to 12 cycles was run. TCRdb reanalysed the 5' RACE reads using MiXCR and keeps one entry per CDR3 protein. The profile shows under 850,000 distinct CDR3 sequences, 36% of them singletons. This sample is part of a study of blood T cells in healthy people across ages. Findings of the study overall: Diversity of TCR beta per million T cells declined in a roughly linear way with age. Estimated diversity that came from one million T cells was considered an underestimate.

The length of the CDR3 is 11 residues. Germline V gene sequence: CDR1 ENHRY, CDR2 SYGVKD. With 4 bases removed from V and 7 bases from J, the gap between germline ends came to 8 bases. Each sample used at least 7 million PBMCs. The V and J genes are TRBV10-3 and TRBJ2-7; TRBD1 might be the D (6 bases). The specimen sequenced was blood. The TCR comes from a man aged 18 to 30 in good health. The DNA of the CDR3 is TGTGCCATCAGTGGGGACAATGAGCAGTACTTC. As protein: CAISGDNEQYF.